The 23 T cell receptor beta chains given below trace back to one sample, sequenced in a study of T cell repertoires in cytomegalovirus infection. For these receptors, no antigen is known. MiXCR, run by TCRdb on the reads, gives a single entry per CDR3 protein. This table holds around 750,000 distinct CDR3 sequences, 30% to 35% found once. Sequences were derived from cultured CD8+ T cells from PBMCs, sampled from culture after CMV antigen stimulation. These receptors were collected from a human donor in good health (CMV status not recorded). Some clones in this sample may be carry-over from other donors' samples.

This clonotype has ten or more counts. The DNA for the CDR3 is TGTGCCATCAGTGTCGGACGATCCTCTGGGGCCAACGTCCTGACTTTC. Its protein is CAISVGRSSGANVLTF. The genes are TRBV10-3 and TRBJ2-6; D call uncertain. The V gene's germline CDR1 is ENHRY and CDR2 SYGVKD. The CDR3 totals 16 residues. Trimming stripped 4 bases from V and 0 bases from J, with 10 bases between.

This clonotype turned up a few times. The rearrangement uses TRBV7-9 and TRBJ2-1; 8 positions agree with TRBD2. Germline V CDR1 and CDR2: SEHNR, FQNEAQ (reference sequence). With 10 bases clipped from V and 7 bases from J, the junction kept 12 bases outside the gene matches. The length of the CDR3 is 14 residues. The chain's CDR3 is CAILDGGAWNEQFF. The CDR3 region has the DNA TGTGCCATCTTGGACGGGGGGGCTTGGAATGAGCAGTTCTTC.

This clonotype was recorded a few times. The gene calls are TRBV9 and TRBJ2-2; D possibly uses TRBD1 or TRBD2 (5 bases each). Per germline, CDR1 SGDLS and CDR2 YYNGEE. This CDR3 region has 13 residues. V dropped 6 bases and J dropped 4 bases, with 10 bases sitting between them. CDR3 coding DNA: TGTGCCAGCAAGCAGGGAGCCACCGGGGAGCTGTTTTTT. Protein: CASKQGATGELFF. Using reference TRBV9 and TRBJ2-2 for the parts outside the CDR3, the full variable domain is DSGVTQTPKHLITATGQRVTLRCSPRSGDLSVYWYQQSLDQGLQFLIQYYNGEERAKGNILERFSAQQFPDLHSELNLSSLELGDSALYFCASKQGATGELFFGEGSRLTVL.

This clonotype was observed a few times. This sequence joins TRBV12-3 or TRBV12-4 and TRBJ2-1; TRBD2 agrees at 7 bases. The CDR3 covers 14 residues. V lost 4 bases and J lost 7; bases outside the gene matches: 7. The CDR3 loop is CASSWGGRSNEQFF. The CDR3 coding sequence is TGTGCCAGCAGTTGGGGGGGAAGGAGTAATGAGCAGTTCTTC.

V is TRBV28 and J is TRBJ2-7, with D unresolved. Germline lookup yields CDR1 MDHEN and CDR2 SYDVKM. The CDR3 is made up of 13 amino acids. V lost 2 bases, J lost 2 bases, and 7 bases lay in between. The CDR3 protein is CASSLTATYEQYV. CDR3 sequence (DNA): TGTGCCAGCAGTTTAACTGCAACCTACGAGCAGTACGTC.

The chain links TRBV7-2 to TRBJ1-6; 9 bases agree with TRBD1. CDR1 SGHTA and CDR2 FQGNSA come from the germline V gene. V shed 8 bases and J 7 bases; nucleotides not matched to a gene: 21. The CDR3 contains 19 residues. The CDR3 coding sequence is TGTGCCAGCTCTGGCGGGACAGGGAATAATCGGTGGGTGAATTCACCCCTCCACTTT. Translation: CASSGGTGNNRWVNSPLHF.

V and J are TRBV7-9 and TRBJ2-5; possible D gene TRBD2, 6 bases. Deletions cut 7 bases from V and 0 bases from J, with 12 bases between. Germline CDR1 is SEHNR and CDR2 is FQNEAQ (reference sequence). The CDR3 is made up of 14 amino acids. CDR3 coding DNA: TGTGCCAGCATCCAGGGACTTTACCAAGAGACCCAGTACTTC. This codes for CASIQGLYQETQYF.

The chain is built from TRBV10-2 and TRBJ2-7, with D possibly matching TRBD2 (6 bases). Trimming took 9 bases from V and 3 from J, leaving 15 bases between them. Germline V CDR1 and CDR2: WSHSY, SAAADI. The length of the CDR3 is 13 residues. CDR3 DNA sequence: TGCGCCAGTGCCGGGACTCCTATCTACGAGCAGTACTTC. Its translation is CASAGTPIYEQYF.

The chain employs TRBV6-2 or TRBV6-3 and TRBJ1-2; the match to TRBD1 covers 8 bases. Germline CDR1 and CDR2: MNHEY and SVGEGT. Trimming removed 4 bases from V and 2 bases from J; junction bases left unmatched: 3. This CDR3 is 14 amino acids long. DNA of the CDR3: TGTGCCAGCAGTTCCTACAGGGGGAACTATGGCTACACCTTC. It specifies CASSSYRGNYGYTF.

V gene TRBV12-3 or TRBV12-4 combines with J gene TRBJ2-6; D ambiguous. V was shortened by 3 bases and J by 0 bases, with 12 bases between the two germline ends. The CDR3 consists of 17 residues. The CDR3 protein is CASSLGSTFSGANVLTF. In DNA form, the CDR3 reads TGTGCCAGCAGTTTGGGTAGCACCTTCTCTGGGGCCAACGTCCTGACTTTC.

This clonotype was counted only a few times. This chain connects TRBV24-1 to TRBJ1-1; 9 nucleotides line up with TRBD1. V shed 7 bases, J shed 4 bases, and the junction held 3 bases outside the gene matches. This CDR3 is built from 13 residues. Germline V CDR1 and CDR2: KGHDR, SFDVKD. The CDR3 nucleotides are TGTGCCACCAGACAGGGGGCTGGCACTGAAGCTTTCTTT. Its protein product is CATRQGAGTEAFF.

This chain links TRBV12-3 or TRBV12-4 with TRBJ1-1; the D is unclear. Trimming took off 3 bases at V and 3 bases at J, with 14 bases between the two ends. This CDR3 has 15 amino acids. In DNA form, the CDR3 reads TGTGCCAGCAGTTTCGGGCCGGGTAAGGACACTGAAGCTTTCTTT. It is translated as CASSFGPGKDTEAFF.

This clonotype was counted between two and nine times. The chain links TRBV27 to TRBJ1-5; no clear D. The germline CDR1 and CDR2 sequences are MNHEY and SMNVEV (reference sequence). This CDR3 is built from 14 residues. The V end lost 4 bases, the J end lost 4 bases, and 11 bases lay between the germline ends. The CDR3 DNA sequence: TGTGCCAGCAGTTCACAGCGCCCTAATCAGCCCCAGCATTTT. Protein sequence: CASSSQRPNQPQHF.

This clonotype was picked up a small number of times. The V and J genes are TRBV2 and TRBJ2-7; D tentatively fits TRBD1 or TRBD2 (6 bases each). This CDR3 is built from 11 residues. CDR1 and CDR2 from the germline V gene are SNHLY and FYNNEI. The V and J ends lost 7 bases and 5 bases respectively, with 9 bases between them. CDR3 residues: CASKGGNEQYV. CDR3 bases: TGTGCCAGCAAGGGGGGCAACGAGCAGTACGTC.

V is TRBV15 and J is TRBJ2-1, with D maybe TRBD2 (5 bases). CDR3 length: 13 amino acids. Between the trimmed V and J ends, which lost 5 bases and 8 bases, there was a span of 13 bases. CDR1 is LNHNV and CDR2 is YYDKDF in the germline V gene (reference sequence). Written as DNA, the CDR3 is TGTGCCACCAGCGTAAGTGAGGGCCATGAGCAGTTCTTC. Its translation: CATSVSEGHEQFF.

With respect to this clonotype: Since a much larger clone is just one base distant, this may be a read error. V usage is TRBV7-9 and J usage is TRBJ2-1; 8 nucleotides line up with TRBD2. The CDR3 spans 15 residues. CDR1 SEHNR and CDR2 FQNEAQ come from the germline V gene (reference sequence). CDR3 nucleotides: TGTGTCAGCAGCTCGAGCGGGACTAGCTACAATGAGCAGTTCTTC. It yields the protein CVSSSSGTSYNEQFF.

The chain is built from TRBV28 and TRBJ1-5; D is uncertain. V was clipped by 2 bases and J by 5 bases, with 10 bases between them. Germline values: CDR1 MDHEN, CDR2 SYDVKM. This CDR3 region has 14 residues. CDR3 protein: CASSLRGYDQPQHF. CDR3 nucleotides: TGTGCCAGCAGTTTACGGGGTTATGATCAGCCCCAGCATTTT.

As regards this clonotype: A much larger clone differs by one base, so this may be a read error. The CDR3 region has the DNA TGTGCCAGCAGCCCACGGACAAACCAACCCTATGGCTACACCTTC. It yields the protein CASSPRTNQPYGYTF. The rearrangement links TRBV7-6 to TRBJ1-2, with D perhaps TRBD1 (5 bases). Germline V gene sequence: CDR1 SGHVS, CDR2 FNYEAQ. V was trimmed by 5 bases and J by 4 bases, leaving 17 bases between them. CDR3 length: 15 amino acids.

The sample holds a few counts of this clonotype. The chain combines TRBV11-1 with TRBJ2-3; D ambiguous. Between the trimmed V and J ends, which lost 4 bases and 0 bases, there was a span of 14 bases. There are 16 residues in the CDR3. Germline CDR1 is SGHAT and CDR2 is FQDESV (reference sequence). The CDR3 coding sequence is TGTGCCAGCAGCTCCGTCGGACCTCCCAGCACAGATACGCAGTATTTT. This gives the protein CASSSVGPPSTDTQYF.

V gene TRBV7-9 combines with J gene TRBJ2-7; D is possibly TRBD1 (6 bases). CDR1 and CDR2 (germline): SEHNR, FQNEAQ (reference sequence). V lost 5 bases and J 3 bases, leaving 11 bases between the germline ends. CDR3 length equals 13 residues. CDR3 protein: CASSLQGYYEQYF. The CDR3 DNA reads as TGTGCCAGCAGCCTACAGGGTTACTACGAGCAGTACTTC.

The chain employs TRBV27 and TRBJ2-2; no definite D call. Trimming left V 1 base short and J 6 bases short, with 9 bases between. In germline, CDR1 is MNHEY, CDR2 SMNVEV (reference sequence). The CDR3 runs to 14 residues. CDR3 sequence reads: CASSLFLFSGELFF. The DNA of the CDR3 is TGTGCCAGCAGTTTATTTCTCTTCTCCGGGGAGCTGTTTTTT.

The table lists this clonotype with many counts. V and J are TRBV7-2 and TRBJ2-7; 13 bases are a match to TRBD2. With 3 bases clipped from V and 3 bases from J, the junction kept 5 bases outside the gene matches. CDR3 length: 16 residues. Per the germline V gene, CDR1 is SGHTA and CDR2 is FQGNSA. The CDR3 spells CASSFPRTSGGYEQYF. The DNA for the CDR3 is TGTGCCAGCAGCTTCCCCCGGACTAGCGGGGGCTACGAGCAGTACTTC.

The V and J genes are TRBV9 and TRBJ1-1, with 7 nucleotides matching TRBD1. The ends lost 0 bases at V and 4 bases at J; junction bases unmatched: 9. CDR3 size: 16 residues. CDR1 is SGDLS and CDR2 is YYNGEE in the germline V gene. DNA for the CDR3: TGTGCCAGCAGCGTAGAATCAGGGGGTGTCGGCACTGAAGCTTTCTTT. This translates into CASSVESGGVGTEAFF.